A single T cell receptor beta chain is shown here with its context. Its target is not known. The germline V and J ends were trimmed by 6 bases and 6 bases, with 20 bases remaining between them. This CDR3 spans 16 amino acids. CDR1 is MGHRA and CDR2 is YSYEKL in the germline V gene. These data come from a study of CD8 T cells in ankylosing spondylitis. The study's findings and limits: For ankylosing spondylitis blood, a TCR beta motif of about eight highly homologous variants appeared characteristic.

With molecular barcodes, quantitative 5'-RACE was used to make the TCR beta libraries. TCRdb re-analysed the 5' RACE reads in MiXCR, keeping a single row per CDR3 protein. The repertoire holds just under 350,000 distinct CDR3 sequences, with roughly 15% as singletons. The chain combines TRBV4-1 with TRBJ2-2; the D gene could be TRBD1 or TRBD2 (6 bases each). This receptor was taken from a male donor with ankylosing spondylitis or in good health (not recorded which). The sample consisted of blood, either unsorted or a sorted T cell fraction (not recorded which). The CDR3 bases are TGCGCCAGCAGTCTTTCGGGGGCCGGAGTCTCCGGGGAGCTGTTTTTT. Residues: CASSLSGAGVSGELFF.